Below, one T cell receptor (beta chain) is given with its context. Its antigen is still unknown. The sample holds no much larger clone one base away, and base qualities are not on file. To sequence the TCRbeta CDR3 region, genomic DNA was isolated from the sorted cells. The immunoSEQ Assay was used to sequence the TCRbeta CDR3 regions. TCRdb holds this immuneACCESS table with in-frame rearrangements only. Some clones are missing; in checked studies, unresolved V genes explain under half, and the rest has no known cause. The sample table contains about 50,000 clones; only one count was recorded for roughly 86% of them. In total, the top ten clones hold around 11% of the sample. Patients with a history of autoimmune disease or receiving systemic immunosuppression were excluded from the trial. Peripheral blood for TCR sequencing was drawn from every dose cohort at baseline, at cycle 4 day 1 and at cycle 7 day 1. Samples came from an open-label, multicenter, first-in-human phase I dose-escalation trial of ivuxolimab. Adults with locally advanced or metastatic melanoma, renal cell, hepatocellular, or head and neck squamous cell carcinoma were enrolled in the trial. Before TCR sequencing, CD4+ and CD8+ T cells were separately sorted from peripheral blood.

This record belongs to a study of OX40 agonist ivuxolimab in advanced cancers. With respect to the entire study: Ivuxolimab was a fully human IgG2 agonistic monoclonal antibody targeting the costimulatory receptor OX40 (CD134). Intravenous ivuxolimab was administered to patients every 2 weeks at six dose levels: 0.01, 0.1, 0.3, 1.5, 3 and 10 mg/kg. Of the roughly 51 dose-escalation patients, hepatocellular carcinoma was present in 19, melanoma in approximately 15, renal cell carcinoma in 9 and head and neck cancer in 9. In the dose-escalation cohort, around four fifths of patients were male, and the mean age was roughly 60 years with a range of roughly 20 to 79. Prior anti-PD-1, anti-PD-L1 or anti-CTLA-4 therapy was permitted, and checkpoint inhibitors had been received by around 39% of dose-escalation patients. Partial responses occurred in three dose-escalation patients: two with cutaneous melanoma and one with hepatocellular carcinoma. Peripheral TCRbeta sequencing aimed to test whether ivuxolimab altered TCR sequence diversity and caused clonal T-cell expansion. The paper covers the monotherapy dose-escalation part of the phase I ivuxolimab trial, which included N of about 50 patients. Study-wide conclusions, independent of this receptor: At doses of 0.1 to 3.0 mg/kg, clonal expansion of both CD4+ and CD8+ T cells in blood was seen between baseline and week 6. After ivuxolimab, expanded clones were on average more numerous among CD8+ T cells than among CD4+ T cells. Low levels of normalized T-cell clonal expansion were also seen in some patients who did not respond. The antigen specificity of the clonally expanded peripheral T cells was not determined. Partial responders in the 0.1-3.0 mg/kg groups had among the lowest normalized peripheral clonal expansion, especially among CD8+ T cells.

The clonotype originates from an adult with an advanced solid tumor such as melanoma, head and neck, liver or kidney cancer. The sample consisted of CD4+ or CD8+ T cells sorted from blood, taken in a trial of the OX40 agonist ivuxolimab.

The DNA sequence reads TGTGCCAGCAGCCCAGGTGGAGCTAGCGGAGCCAGGGAGACCCAGTACTTC. Its translation reads: CASSPGGASGARETQYF. The chain uses TRBV4-2 and TRBJ2-5; 7 central bases correspond to TRBD2. The CDR3 runs 17 amino acids, cysteine and phenylalanine included. Only the CDR3 region is kept as DNA, spanning 51 bases read in frame from base 1. After removal of 4 bases from V and 5 bases from J, the junction retains 16 bases not matched to a gene. The germline V gene supplies CDR1 LGHNA and CDR2 YNFKEQ.